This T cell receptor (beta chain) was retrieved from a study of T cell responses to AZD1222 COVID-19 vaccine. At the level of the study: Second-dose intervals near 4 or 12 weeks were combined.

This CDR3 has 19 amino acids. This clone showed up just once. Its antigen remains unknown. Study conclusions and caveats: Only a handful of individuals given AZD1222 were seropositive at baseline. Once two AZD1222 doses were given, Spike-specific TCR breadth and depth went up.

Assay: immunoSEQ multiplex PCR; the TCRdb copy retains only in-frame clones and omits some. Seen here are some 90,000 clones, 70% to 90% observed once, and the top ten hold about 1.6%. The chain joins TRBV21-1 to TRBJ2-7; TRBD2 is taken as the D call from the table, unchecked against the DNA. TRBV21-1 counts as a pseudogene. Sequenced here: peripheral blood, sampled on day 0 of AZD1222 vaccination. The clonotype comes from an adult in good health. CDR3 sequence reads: CASSNPLIVLAGRGYEQYF. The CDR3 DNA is TGTGCCAGCAGCAACCCCCTTATTGTGCTAGCGGGAAGGGGCTACGAGCAGTACTTC.